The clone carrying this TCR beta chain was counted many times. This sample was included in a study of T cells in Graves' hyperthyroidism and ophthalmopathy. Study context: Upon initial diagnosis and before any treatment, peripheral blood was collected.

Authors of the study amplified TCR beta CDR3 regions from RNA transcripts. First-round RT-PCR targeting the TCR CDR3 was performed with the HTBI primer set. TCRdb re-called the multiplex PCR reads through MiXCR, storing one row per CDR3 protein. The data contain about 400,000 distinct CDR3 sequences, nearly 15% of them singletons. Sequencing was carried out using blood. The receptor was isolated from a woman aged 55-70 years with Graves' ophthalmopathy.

Here the CDR3 reads CASSEGNTQYF. CDR3 in DNA: TGTGCCAGCAGTGAAGGCAATACGCAGTATTTT. The chain employs TRBV2 and TRBJ2-3; D is undetermined. Trimming stripped 1 base from V and 7 bases from J, with 3 bases between. The CDR3 contains 11 residues. The germline gives CDR1 SNHLY, CDR2 FYNNEI.